A single T cell receptor (beta chain) is shown here with its context. The data derive from a study of CD8+ T cells in alopecia areata. Extraction of RNA preceded its reverse transcription into cDNA, which served as the sequencing template. Some clones are missing from TCRdb's copy, which holds only in-frame ones; the method was immunoSEQ multiplex PCR. The sample records 100,000 to 130,000 clones, around 55% being singletons. CDR1 is SGHVS, CDR2 FQNEAQ, per germline. V lost 5 bases, J lost 6 bases, and 3 bases stayed unmatched. This CDR3 has 13 amino acids. The V call is TRBV7-8, the J call TRBJ2-1; 8 bases agree with TRBD1. Material: CD8+ T cells sorted from blood. The receptor's source is a human donor in good health. The CDR3 loop reads CASSRGQVNEQFF. CDR3 sequence (DNA): TGTGCCAGCAGCCGGGGACAGGTCAATGAGCAGTTCTTC. The complete variable domain, with remaining parts taken from reference TRBV7-8 and TRBJ2-1, reads GAGVSQSPRYKVAKRGQDVALRCDPISGHVSLFWYQQALGQGPEFLTYFQNEAQLDKSGLPSDRFFAERPEGSVSTLKIQRTQQEDSAVYLCASSRGQVNEQFFGPGTRLTVL.